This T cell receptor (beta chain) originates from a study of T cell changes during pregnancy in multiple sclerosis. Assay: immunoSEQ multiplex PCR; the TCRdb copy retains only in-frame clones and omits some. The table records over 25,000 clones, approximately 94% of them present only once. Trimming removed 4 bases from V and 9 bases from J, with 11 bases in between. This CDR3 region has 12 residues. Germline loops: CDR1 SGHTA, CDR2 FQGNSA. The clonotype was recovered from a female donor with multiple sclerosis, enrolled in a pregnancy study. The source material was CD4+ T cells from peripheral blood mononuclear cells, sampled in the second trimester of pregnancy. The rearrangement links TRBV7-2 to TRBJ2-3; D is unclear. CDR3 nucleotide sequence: TGTGCCAGCAGCTCCAGTCTCCAAACGCAGTATTTT. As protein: CASSSSLQTQYF.